The 27 T cell receptor beta chains listed next were all sequenced from one sample in a study of shared clonotypes between healthy human individuals. Using immunoSEQ multiplex PCR, the repertoire was profiled, and TCRdb retains in-frame clones only, with some absent. The repertoire includes around 2.1 million clones, roughly 91% of them detected once, and about 1.5% sits in the top ten. CD45RO-negative, CCR7-positively selected cells formed the naive CD8 fraction, excluding terminally differentiated effector memory CD45RA+ cells. The material sequenced was naive CD8+ T cells from PBMCs. The receptor set was obtained from a man between 18 and 29 years old in good health. Some clones in this sample may be carry-over from other donors' samples.

Details on this clone: This CDR3 is also generated by other DNA sequences in the sample. This chain uses TRBV27 with TRBJ1-2, with TRBD1 matching 8 bases. Germline V CDR1 and CDR2: MNHEY, SMNVEV (reference sequence). The CDR3 sequence is 13 residues long. V was clipped by 4 bases and J by 4 bases; unmatched bases: 2. The CDR3 DNA is TGTGCCAGCAGTTACGGGACAGGCTATGGCTACACCTTC. It encodes CASSYGTGYGYTF.

The gene calls are TRBV4-1 and TRBJ2-7; D tentatively reads TRBD1 or TRBD2 (5 bases each). V was trimmed by 3 bases and J by 2 bases, leaving 17 bases between them. Germline V gene data show CDR1 as MGHRA and CDR2 as YSYEKL. The CDR3 covers 16 residues. For the CDR3, the DNA is TGCGCCAGCAGCCACACACCGGGGACGGTACCCTACGAGCAGTACTTC. Translation gives CASSHTPGTVPYEQYF.

The genes are TRBV5-8 and TRBJ2-2; possibly TRBD1 for D (8 bases). The CDR3 covers 15 residues. Germline CDR1 and CDR2: SGHTS and YDEGEE. V was pared by 3 bases and J by 3 bases, with 12 bases between. The DNA of the CDR3 is TGTGCCAGCAGCTGGACAGGGAGGGACACCGGGGAGCTGTTTTTT. Translation gives CASSWTGRDTGELFF. Full variable domain (missing parts from reference TRBV5-8 and TRBJ2-2): EAGVTQSPTHLIKTRGQQATLRCSPISGHTSVYWYQQALGLGLQFLLWYDEGEERNRGNFPPRFSGRQFPNYSSELNVNALELEDSALYLCASSWTGRDTGELFFGEGSRLTVL.

This clone was detected only once. The chain combines TRBV29-1 with TRBJ1-2; 8 bases map to TRBD1. With 4 bases clipped from V and 5 bases from J, the junction kept 18 bases outside the gene matches. This CDR3 region has 17 residues. CDR1 SQVTM and CDR2 ANQGSEA come from the germline V gene. The DNA of the CDR3 is TGCAGCGTTGTCCCAAGGGACAGGAGCCCTTGGGGTTATGGCTACACCTTC. This encodes CSVVPRDRSPWGYGYTF.

The chain joins TRBV6-5 to TRBJ2-6; D unclear. The CDR3 loop spans 16 amino acids. Germline V gene sequence: CDR1 MNHEY, CDR2 SVGAGI. The V end lost 0 bases, the J end lost 1 base, and 7 bases lay between the germline ends. The CDR3 region is CASSYSAESGANVLTF. The CDR3 DNA sequence: TGTGCCAGCAGTTACTCTGCGGAGTCTGGGGCCAACGTCCTGACTTTC.

J is TRBJ1-2 and V is TRBV9, with 7 bases that match TRBD1. V shed 3 bases and J 4 bases; nucleotides not matched to a gene: 9. Germline V lookup: CDR1 SGDLS, CDR2 YYNGEE. The CDR3 is made up of 15 amino acids. The CDR3 is CASSAMDRTTYGYTF. CDR3 bases: TGTGCCAGCAGCGCTATGGACAGGACCACCTATGGCTACACCTTC.

V is TRBV10-2 and J is TRBJ1-1; weak D call: TRBD1 (5 bases). Trimming pared 10 bases from V and 0 bases from J, leaving 15 bases between. From germline, CDR1 is WSHSY and CDR2 SAAADI. CDR3 length equals 14 residues. The CDR3 here is CATRSGVLNTEAFF. CDR3 sequence (DNA): TGCGCCACCAGATCGGGGGTGCTGAACACTGAAGCTTTCTTT.

The rearrangement uses TRBV6-5 and TRBJ2-1; 13 nucleotides align to TRBD2. J was trimmed by 9 bases and V by 5 bases; bases with no gene match: 7. CDR3 length equals 15 residues. In germline, CDR1 is MNHEY, CDR2 SVGAGI. CDR3 sequence (DNA): TGTGCCAGCAGTCGGACTAGCGGGAGAGGTAGTGAGCAGTTCTTC. This gives the protein CASSRTSGRGSEQFF.

The chain has TRBV19 and TRBJ2-7; the D call may be TRBD1 or TRBD2 (5 bases each). There are 15 residues in the CDR3. V shed 5 bases and J shed 5 bases, with 19 bases lying between them. Germline loops: CDR1 LNHDA, CDR2 SQIVND (reference sequence). CDR3 residues: CASSAEVLGDHEQYF. CDR3 nucleotides: TGTGCCAGTAGTGCTGAGGTGTTGGGGGACCACGAGCAGTACTTC. The complete variable domain, with remaining parts taken from reference TRBV19 and TRBJ2-7, reads DGGITQSPKYLFRKEGQNVTLSCEQNLNHDAMYWYRQDPGQGLRLIYYSQIVNDFQKGDIAEGYSVSREKKESFPLTVTSAQKNPTAFYLCASSAEVLGDHEQYFGPGTRLTVT.

This chain uses TRBV13 with TRBJ2-1; 12 bases are a match to TRBD2. There are 15 residues in the CDR3. J gave up 5 bases and V 3 bases, and 2 bases lay outside the gene matches. The germline V gene encodes CDR1 PRHDT and CDR2 FYEKMQ (reference sequence). CDR3 amino acids: CASSFRLAGDNEQFF. CDR3 coding DNA: TGTGCCAGCAGCTTTAGACTAGCGGGAGACAATGAGCAGTTCTTC.

The chain uses TRBV9 and TRBJ2-2; D unclear. Germline-derived CDR1 and CDR2 are SGDLS and YYNGEE. Between the trimmed V and J ends, which lost 6 bases and 0 bases, there was a span of 18 bases. This CDR3 contains 17 residues. The CDR3 DNA follows: TGTGCCAGCACCTCCCCCCTTAGTTCTCCGAACACCGGGGAGCTGTTTTTT. Translated, it gives CASTSPLSSPNTGELFF.

The chain is built from TRBV29-1 and TRBJ2-3; a possible D gene is TRBD1 (6 bases). The CDR3 covers 14 residues. V was cut by 5 bases and J by 0 bases, with 12 bases left in between. In germline, CDR1 is SQVTM, CDR2 ANQGSEA. This CDR3 reads CSVIRGTSTDTQYF. The CDR3 bases are TGCAGCGTTATCAGGGGTACTAGCACAGATACGCAGTATTTT.

This clone was observed once. The chain couples TRBV4-1 to TRBJ1-1; 7 bases are shared with TRBD1. This CDR3 comprises 12 residues. The germline V gene encodes CDR1 MGHRA and CDR2 YSYEKL. Trimming took 4 bases from V and 6 from J; bases not matched to a gene: 2. The CDR3 loop reads CASSPDRAEAFF. CDR3 bases: TGCGCCAGCAGCCCTGACAGGGCTGAAGCTTTCTTT.

In its sample, this clone was seen once. The gene calls are TRBV19 and TRBJ1-1, with D perhaps matching TRBD1 (5 bases). Germline values: CDR1 LNHDA, CDR2 SQIVND (reference sequence). Trimming left V 4 bases short and J 5 bases short, with 20 bases between. This CDR3 is 16 amino acids long. In DNA form, the CDR3 reads TGTGCCAGTAGTAGTTTCGGGGGATGGGACGGGACTGAAGCTTTCTTT. Protein product: CASSSFGGWDGTEAFF.

The chain joins TRBV19 to TRBJ1-3; weak D call: TRBD1 (5 bases). The CDR3 extends over 17 amino acids. V lost 3 bases and J lost 1, with 16 bases in between. The germline gives CDR1 LNHDA, CDR2 SQIVND (reference sequence). The chain's CDR3 is CASSILSTVISGNTIYF. DNA of the CDR3: TGTGCCAGTAGTATTTTATCGACAGTTATATCTGGAAACACCATATATTTT. Together with reference TRBV19 and TRBJ1-3, the CDR3 gives the full variable domain: DGGITQSPKYLFRKEGQNVTLSCEQNLNHDAMYWYRQDPGQGLRLIYYSQIVNDFQKGDIAEGYSVSREKKESFPLTVTSAQKNPTAFYLCASSILSTVISGNTIYFGEGSWLTVV.

The chain couples TRBV13 to TRBJ1-1; 11 nucleotides agree with TRBD1. Germline CDR1 reads PRHDT; CDR2 reads FYEKMQ (reference sequence). J gave up 4 bases and V 5 bases, and 12 bases lay outside the gene matches. There are 17 residues in the CDR3. The CDR3 here is CASSPTGTGGIGTEAFF. CDR3 DNA: TGTGCCAGCAGCCCAACCGGGACAGGGGGAATAGGCACTGAAGCTTTCTTT.

DNA for the CDR3: TGTGCCAGCAGTGCCCGACAGGAATTAAAGCCCCAGCATTTT. Translated, it gives CASSARQELKPQHF. The rearrangement joins TRBV28 to TRBJ1-5; D perhaps matches TRBD1 (6 bases). Per germline, CDR1 MDHEN and CDR2 SYDVKM. This CDR3 contains 14 residues. V was shortened by 5 bases and J by 8 bases, with 16 bases between the two germline ends.

In its sample, this clone was seen once. The rearrangement links TRBV5-1 to TRBJ1-1; 12 nucleotides align to TRBD1. Looked up from germline, CDR1 is SGHRS and CDR2 is YFSETQ. This CDR3 has 16 amino acids. J was trimmed by 5 bases and V by 3 bases; bases with no gene match: 8. In DNA, the CDR3 is TGCGCCAGCAGCTCCCGGGACAGGGGGCTTCGAACTGAAGCTTTCTTT. This codes for CASSSRDRGLRTEAFF.

The V and J genes are TRBV7-2 and TRBJ2-7, with TRBD2 identical over 13 bases. CDR3 length: 17 residues. CDR1 is SGHTA, CDR2 FQGNSA, per germline. The V and J ends lost 5 bases and 3 bases, in that order; junction bases with no gene match: 10. Here the CDR3 reads CASSSYPGLAGFYEQYF. CDR3 in DNA: TGTGCCAGCAGCAGCTACCCGGGACTAGCGGGGTTCTACGAGCAGTACTTC.

The V call is TRBV5-4, the J call TRBJ2-7; TRBD1 might be the D (5 bases). CDR3 length: 14 residues. Germline V lookup: CDR1 SGHNT, CDR2 YYREEE (reference sequence). Trimming shortened V by 4 bases and J by 0 bases, and 11 bases separated the two germline ends. The CDR3 protein is CASSGAPRSYEQYF. The CDR3 region has the DNA TGTGCCAGCAGCGGGGCGCCACGCTCCTACGAGCAGTACTTC.

This chain joins TRBV27 and TRBJ2-3, with 9 bases matching TRBD2. Trimming cost V 5 bases and J 4 bases; bases outside gene matches: 7. Looked up from germline, CDR1 is MNHEY and CDR2 is SMNVEV (reference sequence). CDR3 length: 15 residues. The CDR3 is CASSPLAGDPDTQYF. The CDR3 region has the DNA TGTGCCAGCAGTCCTTTAGCGGGAGACCCAGATACGCAGTATTTT.

The chain has TRBV28 and TRBJ1-5; D not certain. Trimming took off 3 bases at V and 12 bases at J, with 9 bases between the two ends. This CDR3 comprises 11 residues. Per germline, CDR1 MDHEN and CDR2 SYDVKM. The CDR3 nucleotides are TGTGCCAGCAGTTTGATCGCGGACCAGCATTTT. This gives the protein CASSLIADQHF.

This clone came up once. The genes are TRBV27 and TRBJ2-7, with 7 bases identical to TRBD1. Per the germline V gene, CDR1 is MNHEY and CDR2 is SMNVEV (reference sequence). The V segment lost 3 bases and the J segment 1 base; nucleotides outside the gene matches: 9. This CDR3 region has 16 residues. In nucleotides, the CDR3 is TGTGCCAGCAGTTTTTCAGTTGGGACAGCTTCCTACGAGCAGTACTTC. It encodes CASSFSVGTASYEQYF.

The rearrangement uses TRBV29-1 and TRBJ1-2, with D unresolved. Germline assignment: CDR1 SQVTM and CDR2 ANQGSEA. Trimming removed 7 bases from V and 0 bases from J, with 12 bases in between. The CDR3 is made up of 13 amino acids. Here the CDR3 reads CSAQAQTNYGYTF. CDR3 coding DNA: TGCAGCGCTCAGGCCCAGACTAACTATGGCTACACCTTC.

As regards this clone: The same CDR3 is also encoded by other DNA sequences in this sample. V and J are TRBV5-6 and TRBJ2-7; D is undetermined. Germline V CDR1 and CDR2: SGHDT, YYEEEE. Deletions cut 2 bases from V and 6 bases from J, with 6 bases between. The CDR3 totals 11 residues. This chain's CDR3 is CASSFSGEQYF. The CDR3 nucleotides are TGTGCCAGCAGCTTCTCCGGCGAGCAGTACTTC.

The rearrangement uses TRBV25-1 and TRBJ2-4; D not certain. CDR3 length equals 13 residues. V lost 5 bases, J lost 0 bases, and 5 bases lay in between. The germline V gene has CDR1 MGHDK and CDR2 SYGVNS. The CDR3 region has the DNA TGTGCCAGCAGTCTCCTAGCCAAAAACATTCAGTACTTC. Its protein is CASSLLAKNIQYF.

This clone was observed once. Other DNA sequences in the same sample also yield this CDR3. V gene TRBV27 combines with J gene TRBJ1-5; D is ambiguous. The V end was cut by 5 bases, the J end by 4 bases, with 6 bases between. CDR3 length: 12 amino acids. CDR1 is MNHEY, CDR2 SMNVEV, per germline (reference sequence). Written as DNA, the CDR3 is TGTGCCAGCAGTCCAACGAATCAGCCCCAGCATTTT. Encoded protein: CASSPTNQPQHF.